This paragraph reports one T cell receptor (beta chain). Its target is not known. Primers: 60 Vbeta forward and 13 Jbeta reverse. TCRdb's copy holds only in-frame clones and misses some; the assay was immunoSEQ multiplex PCR. The sample gives approximately 110,000 clones, 55% to 75% of which show up once; 3.8% is in the top ten. The sample originates from a study of cytomegalovirus exposure and HLA in healthy donors. The V and J ends lost 6 bases and 5 bases, in that order; junction bases with no gene match: 12. Germline V CDR1 and CDR2: MNHEY, SMNVEV (reference sequence). CDR3 length equals 15 residues. Notes on the study in general: The HLA-A and HLA-B alleles of most subjects were reportedly predicted accurately from TCR beta sequences. Researchers reported in a later analysis that a missense DCLRE1C variant was tied to TCR beta V- and J-gene trimming.

The TCR was taken from a young man in good health and CMV-seropositive. The rearrangement uses TRBV27 and TRBJ2-5; 7 nucleotides align to TRBD1. Source material: PBMCs. The CDR3 is CASRRPGGSGETQYF. DNA for the CDR3: TGTGCCAGCAGGCGCCCAGGGGGTAGTGGGGAGACCCAGTACTTC.